This T cell receptor beta chain emerged from a study of T cell clones after liver transplantation. Overall study: A pre-transplant mixed lymphocyte reaction with TCRbeta sequencing defined graft-donor-reactive clones followed in post-transplant blood. Subjects received no induction therapy and standard immunosuppression until randomization at 12-24 months post-transplant. Study-level findings and limits: Post-transplant time points were not standardized, so conclusions are preliminary.

In the case of this clone: The antigen is unknown.

Assay used: immunoSEQ multiplex PCR; TCRdb lists only in-frame clones, some missing. The sample lists 45,000 or so clones, 85% to 90% occurring once. The clonotype comes from a human patient who received a liver transplant. The graft donor may have given rise to some T cells. The specimen comprised CD4+ T cells from blood, sampled 24 months after liver transplant.

The CDR3 sequence is CASSPLRGNTIYF. CDR3 DNA sequence: TGCGCCAGCAGCCCCCTGCGGGGAAACACCATATATTTT. The J gene is TRBJ1-3, the V gene TRBV4-3; no reliable D call. CDR1 and CDR2 from the germline V gene are LGHNA and YSLEER. The ends were cut back, 4 bases at V and 4 bases at J, with 8 bases in the middle. The CDR3 is 13 residues long.